This T cell receptor beta chain appears in the sequencing data of a study of shared clonotypes between healthy human individuals. Sequencing was performed with immunoSEQ multiplex PCR; in TCRdb, only in-frame clones are kept and a portion is missing. Among 2 million to 2.5 million clones listed, 80% to 95% were seen once. Concerning this clone itself: Its antigen is not known. Distinct nucleotide sequences in the sample also encode this CDR3.

There are 14 residues in the CDR3. Deletions cut 2 bases from V and 1 base from J, with 8 bases between. Germline V CDR1 and CDR2: SGHTA, FQGTGA. Study-wide points: Sequencing depth was expected to influence donor clonotype sharing.

The specimen sequenced was naive CD4+ T cells from PBMCs. Subset denoted: CD45RA+ positively selected. The receptor comes from a man aged 18 to 29 in good health. Some clones in this sample may be carry-over from other donors' samples. The chain carries TRBV7-3 and TRBJ1-1; D is possibly TRBD1 (5 bases). DNA for the CDR3: TGTGCCAGCAGCTTATTGGGGCAGAACACTGAAGCTTTCTTT. Encoded protein: CASSLLGQNTEAFF.